This entry is about one TCR beta chain. This entry comes from a study of cytomegalovirus exposure and HLA in healthy donors. Researchers ran the PCR with 60 Vbeta and 13 Jbeta primers. Method: immunoSEQ multiplex PCR; TCRdb's copy keeps in-frame clones and lacks some. In the table there are some 20,000 clones, 84% of which are singletons. The CDR3 contains 15 residues. Germline CDR1 reads MNHEY; CDR2 reads SMNVEV (reference sequence). V lost 5 bases and J 4 bases, leaving 17 bases between the germline ends. The clonotype originates from a human donor in good health. The chain joins TRBV27 to TRBJ1-2; tentatively, D is TRBD1 (5 bases). Sample: PBMCs. Written as DNA, the CDR3 is TGTGCCAGCAGTATCAGGGTCCCCGGTGGCTATGGCTACACCTTC. Translated, it gives CASSIRVPGGYGYTF.